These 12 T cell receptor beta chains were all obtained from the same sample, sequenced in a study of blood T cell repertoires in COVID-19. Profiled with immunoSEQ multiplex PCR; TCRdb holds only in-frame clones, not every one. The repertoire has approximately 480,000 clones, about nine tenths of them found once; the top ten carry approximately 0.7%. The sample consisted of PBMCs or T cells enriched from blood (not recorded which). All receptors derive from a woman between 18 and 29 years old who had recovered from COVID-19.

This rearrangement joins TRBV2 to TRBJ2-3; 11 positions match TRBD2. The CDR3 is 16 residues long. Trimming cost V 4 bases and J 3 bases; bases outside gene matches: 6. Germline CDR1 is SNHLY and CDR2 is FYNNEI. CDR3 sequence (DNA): TGTGCCAGCAGTGTTACGACTAGCGGGGCGACAGATACGCAGTATTTT. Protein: CASSVTTSGATDTQYF.

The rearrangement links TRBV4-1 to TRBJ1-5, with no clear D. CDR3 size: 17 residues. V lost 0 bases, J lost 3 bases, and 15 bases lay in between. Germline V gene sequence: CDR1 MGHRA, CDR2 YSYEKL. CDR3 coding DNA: TGCGCCAGCAGCCAAGATGTAGGAATCGGAGACAATCAGCCCCAGCATTTT. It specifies CASSQDVGIGDNQPQHF.

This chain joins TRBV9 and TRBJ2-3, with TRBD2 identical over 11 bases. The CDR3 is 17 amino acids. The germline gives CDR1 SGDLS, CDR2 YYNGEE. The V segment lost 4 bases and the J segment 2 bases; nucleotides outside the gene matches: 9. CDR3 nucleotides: TGTGCCAGCAGCCTACCGGGACTAGCGGAATTCACAGATACGCAGTATTTT. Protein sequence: CASSLPGLAEFTDTQYF.

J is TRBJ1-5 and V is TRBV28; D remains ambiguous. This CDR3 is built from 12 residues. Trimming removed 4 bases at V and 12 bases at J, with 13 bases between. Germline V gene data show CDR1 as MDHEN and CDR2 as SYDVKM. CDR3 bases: TGTGCCAGCAGTTCCCACGGGGTTGTCCAGCATTTT. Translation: CASSSHGVVQHF.

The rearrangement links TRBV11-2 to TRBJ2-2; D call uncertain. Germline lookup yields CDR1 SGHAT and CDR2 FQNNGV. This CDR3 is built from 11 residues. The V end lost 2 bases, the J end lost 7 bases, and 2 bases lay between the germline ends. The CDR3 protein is CASSLYGELFF. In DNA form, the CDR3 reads TGTGCCAGCAGCTTATACGGGGAGCTGTTTTTT.

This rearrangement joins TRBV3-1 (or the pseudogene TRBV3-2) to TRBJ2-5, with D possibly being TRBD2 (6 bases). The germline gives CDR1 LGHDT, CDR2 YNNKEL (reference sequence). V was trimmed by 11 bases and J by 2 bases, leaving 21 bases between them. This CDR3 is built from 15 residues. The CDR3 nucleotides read TGTGCCTCCCAGAGACGTTTGGGGGGACAAGAGACCCAGTACTTC. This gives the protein CASQRRLGGQETQYF.

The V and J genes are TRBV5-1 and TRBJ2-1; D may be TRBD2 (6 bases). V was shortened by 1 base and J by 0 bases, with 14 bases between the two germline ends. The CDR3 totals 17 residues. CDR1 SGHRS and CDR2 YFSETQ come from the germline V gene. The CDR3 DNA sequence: TGCGCCAGCAGCTTGAGCGGTACTAGCTTCTCCTACAATGAGCAGTTCTTC. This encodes CASSLSGTSFSYNEQFF.

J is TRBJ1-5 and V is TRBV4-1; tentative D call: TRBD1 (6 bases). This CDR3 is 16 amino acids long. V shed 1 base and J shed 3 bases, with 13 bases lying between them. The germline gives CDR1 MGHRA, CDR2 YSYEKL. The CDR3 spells CASSQVPDRLNQPQHF. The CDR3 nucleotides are TGCGCCAGCAGCCAAGTTCCGGACAGACTCAATCAGCCCCAGCATTTT.

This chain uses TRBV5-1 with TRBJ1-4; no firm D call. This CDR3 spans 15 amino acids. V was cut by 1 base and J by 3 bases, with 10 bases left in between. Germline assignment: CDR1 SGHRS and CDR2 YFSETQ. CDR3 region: CASSLNWGANEKLFF. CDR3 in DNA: TGCGCCAGCAGCTTGAATTGGGGAGCTAATGAAAAACTGTTTTTT.

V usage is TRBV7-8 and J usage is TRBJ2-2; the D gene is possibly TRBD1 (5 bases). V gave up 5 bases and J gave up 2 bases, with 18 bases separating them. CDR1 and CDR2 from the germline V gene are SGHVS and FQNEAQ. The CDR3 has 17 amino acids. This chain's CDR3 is CASSPFLGVDNTGELFF. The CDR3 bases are TGTGCCAGCAGCCCCTTCCTAGGGGTGGATAACACCGGGGAGCTGTTTTTT.

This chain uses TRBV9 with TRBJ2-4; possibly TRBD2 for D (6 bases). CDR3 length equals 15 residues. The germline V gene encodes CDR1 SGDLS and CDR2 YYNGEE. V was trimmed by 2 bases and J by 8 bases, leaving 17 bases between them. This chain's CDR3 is CASSVGASVGYIQYF. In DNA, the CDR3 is TGTGCCAGCAGCGTTGGCGCTAGCGTTGGATACATTCAGTACTTC. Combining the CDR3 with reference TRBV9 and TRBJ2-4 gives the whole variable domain DSGVTQTPKHLITATGQRVTLRCSPRSGDLSVYWYQQSLDQGLQFLIQYYNGEERAKGNILERFSAQQFPDLHSELNLSSLELGDSALYFCASSVGASVGYIQYFGAGTRLSVL.

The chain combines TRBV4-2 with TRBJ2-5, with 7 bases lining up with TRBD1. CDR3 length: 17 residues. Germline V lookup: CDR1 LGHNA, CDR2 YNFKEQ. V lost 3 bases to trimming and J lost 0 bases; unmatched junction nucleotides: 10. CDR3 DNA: TGTGCCAGCAGCCACCGCAGACAGGGCGCCGACCAAGAGACCCAGTACTTC. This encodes CASSHRRQGADQETQYF.